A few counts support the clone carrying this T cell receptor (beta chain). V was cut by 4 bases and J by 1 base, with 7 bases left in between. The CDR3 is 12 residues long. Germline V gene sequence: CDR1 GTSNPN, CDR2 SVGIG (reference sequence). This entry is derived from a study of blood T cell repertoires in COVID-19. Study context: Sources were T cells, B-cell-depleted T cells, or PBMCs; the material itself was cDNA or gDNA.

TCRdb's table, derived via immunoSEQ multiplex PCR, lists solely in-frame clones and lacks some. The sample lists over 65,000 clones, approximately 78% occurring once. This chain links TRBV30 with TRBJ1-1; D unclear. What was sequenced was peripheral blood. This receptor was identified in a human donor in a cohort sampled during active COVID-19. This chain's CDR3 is CAWKRANTEAFF. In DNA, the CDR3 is TGTGCCTGGAAAAGAGCGAACACTGAAGCTTTCTTT.